Presented here are 9 T cell receptor beta chains from one specimen sequenced in a study of cytomegalovirus exposure and HLA in healthy donors. PCR amplification relied on 60 Vbeta primers (plus 13 Jbeta primers). Produced via immunoSEQ multiplex PCR; TCRdb's table is partial and in-frame only. The sample comprises about 140,000 clones, about 80% of which are singletons, and around 1.3% rests with the top ten. Sequencing was performed on PBMCs. The receptor source for this set is a male donor in good health and CMV-seropositive.

V gene TRBV19 combines with J gene TRBJ1-5; 10 bases align to TRBD1. This CDR3 region has 17 residues. The germline V gene encodes CDR1 LNHDA and CDR2 SQIVND (reference sequence). Trimming took 5 bases from V and 0 from J; bases not matched to a gene: 7. The CDR3 DNA reads TGTGCCAGTAGTCCAGGGACAGGGGACAATAGCAATCAGCCCCAGCATTTT. This translates into CASSPGTGDNSNQPQHF.

This chain joins TRBV28 and TRBJ1-2; TRBD1 matches at 7 bases. The CDR3 loop spans 12 amino acids. Germline V lookup: CDR1 MDHEN, CDR2 SYDVKM. Trimming took 6 bases from V and 7 from J; bases not matched to a gene: 5. The CDR3 spells CASRTGSGGYTF. For the CDR3, the DNA is TGTGCCAGCAGGACAGGGTCGGGTGGCTACACCTTC.

This clone was detected only once. The chain uses TRBV4-1 and TRBJ2-4; TRBD2 matches at 15 bases. Per germline, CDR1 MGHRA and CDR2 YSYEKL. Unmatched junction bases numbered 6, after V lost 5 bases and J lost 1 base. The CDR3 is 18 amino acids. The CDR3: CASSFGLAGGRAKNIQYF. CDR3 bases: TGCGCCAGCAGCTTCGGACTAGCGGGAGGGCGGGCCAAAAACATTCAGTACTTC.

The V call is TRBV7-9, the J call TRBJ2-1, with D possibly being TRBD1 (5 bases). V was clipped by 2 bases and J by 4 bases, with 9 bases between them. Germline V gene sequence: CDR1 SEHNR, CDR2 FQNEAQ (reference sequence). There are 14 residues in the CDR3. DNA for the CDR3: TGTGCCAGCAGCTTACCGCAGGGTTACAATGAGCAGTTCTTC. Encoded protein: CASSLPQGYNEQFF.

Points on this clone: Other DNA sequences in this specimen translate into the identical CDR3. The rearrangement links TRBV7-3 to TRBJ2-2; TRBD1 agrees at 9 bases. The germline gives CDR1 SGHTA, CDR2 FQGTGA. The CDR3 has 14 amino acids. V trimming: 5 bases; J trimming: 3 bases; junction bases outside the gene matches: 1. The CDR3 bases are TGTGCCAGCAGCCGGGACAGGGACACCGGGGAGCTGTTTTTT. Translated: CASSRDRDTGELFF.

The count of this clone is one. V gene TRBV6-1 combines with J gene TRBJ2-3; 8 bases match TRBD2. Germline V gene sequence: CDR1 MNHNS, CDR2 SASEGT. The CDR3 has 15 residues. The V gene end was trimmed by 6 bases and the J gene end by 1 base; junction bases not matched to a gene: 6. In nucleotides, the CDR3 is TGTGCCAGCAGCCTCGGGAGGGAAGGCACAGATACGCAGTATTTT. Translation: CASSLGREGTDTQYF.

This chain links TRBV7-2 with TRBJ2-7; 9 bases map to TRBD1. Germline loops: CDR1 SGHTA, CDR2 FQGNSA. The CDR3 contains 14 residues. The V and J ends lost 3 bases and 2 bases, in that order; junction bases with no gene match: 2. Here the CDR3 reads CASSFGTGPYEQYF. The CDR3 region has the DNA TGTGCCAGCAGCTTTGGGACAGGGCCCTACGAGCAGTACTTC.

The V gene is TRBV9, the J gene TRBJ1-2; no reliable D call. This CDR3 is built from 13 residues. The V gene's germline CDR1 is SGDLS and CDR2 YYNGEE. V dropped 0 bases and J dropped 5 bases, with 8 bases sitting between them. CDR3 region: CASSVGGSYGYTF. For the CDR3, the DNA is TGTGCCAGCAGCGTAGGAGGGAGTTATGGCTACACCTTC.

The chain employs TRBV7-8 and TRBJ2-3, with a possible D match to TRBD1 (6 bases). Deletions cut 2 bases from V and 3 bases from J, with 9 bases between. The CDR3 runs 14 residues. From germline, CDR1 is SGHVS and CDR2 FQNEAQ. The CDR3 is CASSLRDITDTQYF. The CDR3 coding sequence is TGTGCCAGCAGCTTACGGGACATTACAGATACGCAGTATTTT. Full variable domain (missing parts from reference TRBV7-8 and TRBJ2-3): GAGVSQSPRYKVAKRGQDVALRCDPISGHVSLFWYQQALGQGPEFLTYFQNEAQLDKSGLPSDRFFAERPEGSVSTLKIQRTQQEDSAVYLCASSLRDITDTQYFGPGTRLTVL.